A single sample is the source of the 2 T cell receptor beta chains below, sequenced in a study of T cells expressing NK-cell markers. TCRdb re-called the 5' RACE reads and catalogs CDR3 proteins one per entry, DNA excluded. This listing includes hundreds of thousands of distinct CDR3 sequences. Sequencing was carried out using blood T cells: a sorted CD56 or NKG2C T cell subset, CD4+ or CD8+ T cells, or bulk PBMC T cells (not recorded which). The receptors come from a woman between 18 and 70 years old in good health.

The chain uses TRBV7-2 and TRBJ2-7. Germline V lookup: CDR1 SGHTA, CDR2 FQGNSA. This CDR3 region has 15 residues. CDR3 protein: CASSLAILSSYEQYF. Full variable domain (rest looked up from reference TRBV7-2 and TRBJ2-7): GAGVSQSPSNKVTEKGKDVELRCDPISGHTALYWYRQSLGQGLEFLIYFQGNSAPDKSGLPSDRFSAERTGGSVSTLTIQRTQQEDSAVYLCASSLAILSSYEQYFGPGTRLTVT.

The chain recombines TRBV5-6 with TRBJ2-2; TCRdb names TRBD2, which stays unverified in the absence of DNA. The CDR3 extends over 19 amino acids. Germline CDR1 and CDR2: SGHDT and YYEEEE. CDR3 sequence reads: CASSPKEELAALGTGELFF.